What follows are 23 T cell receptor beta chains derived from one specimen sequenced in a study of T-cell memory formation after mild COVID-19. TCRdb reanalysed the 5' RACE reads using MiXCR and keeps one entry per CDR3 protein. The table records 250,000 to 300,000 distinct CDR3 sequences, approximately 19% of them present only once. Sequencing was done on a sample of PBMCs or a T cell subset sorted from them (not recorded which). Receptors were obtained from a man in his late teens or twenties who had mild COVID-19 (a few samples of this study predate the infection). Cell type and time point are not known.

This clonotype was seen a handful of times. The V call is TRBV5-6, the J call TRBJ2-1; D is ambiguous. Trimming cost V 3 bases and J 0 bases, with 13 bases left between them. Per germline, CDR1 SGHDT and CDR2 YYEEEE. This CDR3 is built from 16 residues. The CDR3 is CASSSPHSSSYNEQFF. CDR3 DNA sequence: TGTGCCAGCAGCTCTCCCCACTCGAGCTCCTACAATGAGCAGTTCTTC.

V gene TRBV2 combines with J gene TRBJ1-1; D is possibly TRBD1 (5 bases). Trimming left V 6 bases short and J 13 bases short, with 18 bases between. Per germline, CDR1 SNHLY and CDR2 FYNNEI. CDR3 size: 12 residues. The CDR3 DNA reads TGTGCCAGCAGAGGGGACGCGCCCTGGGTTTTCTTT. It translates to CASRGDAPWVFF.

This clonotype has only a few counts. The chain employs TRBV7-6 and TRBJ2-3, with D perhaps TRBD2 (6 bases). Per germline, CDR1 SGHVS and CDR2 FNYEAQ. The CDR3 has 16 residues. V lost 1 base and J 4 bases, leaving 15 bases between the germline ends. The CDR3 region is CASSLVGGLEADTQYF. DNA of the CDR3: TGTGCCAGCAGCTTAGTAGGAGGGCTAGAGGCAGATACGCAGTATTTT.

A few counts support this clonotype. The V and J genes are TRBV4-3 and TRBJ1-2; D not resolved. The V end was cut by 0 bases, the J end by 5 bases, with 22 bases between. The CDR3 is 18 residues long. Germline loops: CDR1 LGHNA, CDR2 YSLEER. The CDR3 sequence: CASSQEGPPAGNHYGYTF. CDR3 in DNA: TGCGCCAGCAGCCAAGAAGGGCCCCCGGCCGGGAATCATTATGGCTACACCTTC.

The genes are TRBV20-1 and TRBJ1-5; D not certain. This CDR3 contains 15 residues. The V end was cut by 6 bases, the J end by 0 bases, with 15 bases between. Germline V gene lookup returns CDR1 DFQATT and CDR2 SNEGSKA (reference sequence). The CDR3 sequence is CSAAPTRNSNQPQHF. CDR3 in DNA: TGCAGTGCAGCTCCTACACGGAATAGCAATCAGCCCCAGCATTTT.

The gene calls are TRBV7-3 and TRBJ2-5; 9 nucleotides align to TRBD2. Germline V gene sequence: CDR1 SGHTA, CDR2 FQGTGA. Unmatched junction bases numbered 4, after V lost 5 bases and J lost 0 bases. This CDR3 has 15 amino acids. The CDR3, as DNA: TGTGCCAGCAGCCCTAGCGGGGCGTACCAAGAGACCCAGTACTTC. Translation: CASSPSGAYQETQYF.

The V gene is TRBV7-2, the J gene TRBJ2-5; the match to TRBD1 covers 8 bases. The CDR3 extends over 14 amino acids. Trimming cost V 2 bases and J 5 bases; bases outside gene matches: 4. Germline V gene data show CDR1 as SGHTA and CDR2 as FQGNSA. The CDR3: CASSLIRGQETQYF. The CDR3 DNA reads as TGTGCCAGCAGCTTAATCAGGGGGCAGGAGACCCAGTACTTC. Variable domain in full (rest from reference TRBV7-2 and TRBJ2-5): GAGVSQSPSNKVTEKGKDVELRCDPISGHTALYWYRQSLGQGLEFLIYFQGNSAPDKSGLPSDRFSAERTGGSVSTLTIQRTQQEDSAVYLCASSLIRGQETQYFGPGTRLLVL.

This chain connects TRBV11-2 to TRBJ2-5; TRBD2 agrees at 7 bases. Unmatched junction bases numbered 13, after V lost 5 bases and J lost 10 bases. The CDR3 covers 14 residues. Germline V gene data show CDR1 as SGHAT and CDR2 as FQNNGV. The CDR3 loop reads CASSDTSGDFHQYF. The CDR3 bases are TGTGCCAGCAGCGATACAAGCGGGGATTTCCACCAGTACTTC.

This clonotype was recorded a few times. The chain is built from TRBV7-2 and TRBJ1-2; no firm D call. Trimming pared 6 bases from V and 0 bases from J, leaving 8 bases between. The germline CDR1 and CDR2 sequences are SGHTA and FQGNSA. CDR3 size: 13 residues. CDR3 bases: TGTGCCAGCAGAGCACTCACTAACTATGGCTACACCTTC. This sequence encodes CASRALTNYGYTF.

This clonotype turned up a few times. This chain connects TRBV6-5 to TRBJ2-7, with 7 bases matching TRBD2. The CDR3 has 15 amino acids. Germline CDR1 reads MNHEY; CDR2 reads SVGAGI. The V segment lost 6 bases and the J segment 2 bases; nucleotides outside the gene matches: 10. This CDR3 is CASSPRGLEAYEQYF. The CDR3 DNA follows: TGTGCCAGCAGCCCTCGTGGACTAGAAGCCTACGAGCAGTACTTC.

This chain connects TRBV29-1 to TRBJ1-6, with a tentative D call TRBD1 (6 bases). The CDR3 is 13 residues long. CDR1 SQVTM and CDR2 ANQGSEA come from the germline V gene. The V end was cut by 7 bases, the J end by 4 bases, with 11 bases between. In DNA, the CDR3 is TGCAGCGCCCGAAGGGGGTATAATTCACCCCTCCACTTT. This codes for CSARRGYNSPLHF.

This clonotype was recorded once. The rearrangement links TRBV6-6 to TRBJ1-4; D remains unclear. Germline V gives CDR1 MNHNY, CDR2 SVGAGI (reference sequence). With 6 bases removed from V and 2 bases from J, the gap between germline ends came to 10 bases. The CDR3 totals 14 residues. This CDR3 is CASRKTGTNEKLFF. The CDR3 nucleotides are TGTGCCAGCAGAAAAACCGGGACTAATGAAAAACTGTTTTTT.

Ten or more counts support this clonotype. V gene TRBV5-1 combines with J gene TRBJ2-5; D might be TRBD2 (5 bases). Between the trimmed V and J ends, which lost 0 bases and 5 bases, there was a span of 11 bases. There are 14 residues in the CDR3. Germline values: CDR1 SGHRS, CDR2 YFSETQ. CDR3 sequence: CASSLDIERETQYF. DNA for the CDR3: TGCGCCAGCAGCTTGGATATCGAGCGGGAGACCCAGTACTTC.

The CDR3 DNA follows: TGCAGCGCGGTCCGCCGGGGACAAAGCTCTGGAAACACCATATATTTT. Encoded protein: CSAVRRGQSSGNTIYF. The genes are TRBV29-1 and TRBJ1-3; weak D call: TRBD1 (6 bases). The CDR3 totals 16 residues. From germline, CDR1 is SQVTM and CDR2 ANQGSEA. Trimming shortened V by 7 bases and J by 0 bases, and 19 bases separated the two germline ends.

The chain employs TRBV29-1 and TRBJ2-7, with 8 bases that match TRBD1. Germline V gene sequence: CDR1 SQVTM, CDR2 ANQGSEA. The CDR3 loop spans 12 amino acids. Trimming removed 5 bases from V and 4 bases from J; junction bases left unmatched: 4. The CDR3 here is CSVRGDRYEQYF. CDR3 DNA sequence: TGCAGCGTTAGAGGGGACAGGTACGAGCAGTACTTC.

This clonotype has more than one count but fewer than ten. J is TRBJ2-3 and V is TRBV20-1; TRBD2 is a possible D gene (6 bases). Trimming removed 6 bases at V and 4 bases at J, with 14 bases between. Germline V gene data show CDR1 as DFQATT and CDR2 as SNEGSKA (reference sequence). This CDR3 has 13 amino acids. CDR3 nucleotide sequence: TGCAGTGCCAGGCGGGGAGCGGCAGATACGCAGTATTTT. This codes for CSARRGAADTQYF.

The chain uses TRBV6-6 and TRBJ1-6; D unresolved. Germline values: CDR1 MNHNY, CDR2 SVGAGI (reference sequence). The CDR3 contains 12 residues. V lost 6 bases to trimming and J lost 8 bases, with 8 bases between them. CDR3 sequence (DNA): TGTGCCAGCAGGCCGGGAGATTCACCCCTCCACTTT. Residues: CASRPGDSPLHF.

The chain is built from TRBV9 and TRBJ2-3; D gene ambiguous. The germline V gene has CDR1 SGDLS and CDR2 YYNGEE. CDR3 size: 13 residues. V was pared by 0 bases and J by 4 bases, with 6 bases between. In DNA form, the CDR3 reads TGTGCCAGCAGCGTAGGGCTCGCAGATACGCAGTATTTT. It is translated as CASSVGLADTQYF.

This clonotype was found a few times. CDR3 sequence (DNA): TGTGCCAGCAGCTTAGCTGAGGGAGGGAACAATGAGCAGTTCTTC. Translated, it gives CASSLAEGGNNEQFF. This chain connects TRBV7-8 to TRBJ2-1; 7 bases match TRBD2. Trimming at V came to 0 bases and at J to 5 bases, leaving 4 bases not matched to a gene. This CDR3 contains 15 residues. The V gene's germline CDR1 is SGHVS and CDR2 FQNEAQ. Full variable domain (missing parts from reference TRBV7-8 and TRBJ2-1): GAGVSQSPRYKVAKRGQDVALRCDPISGHVSLFWYQQALGQGPEFLTYFQNEAQLDKSGLPSDRFFAERPEGSVSTLKIQRTQQEDSAVYLCASSLAEGGNNEQFFGPGTRLTVL.

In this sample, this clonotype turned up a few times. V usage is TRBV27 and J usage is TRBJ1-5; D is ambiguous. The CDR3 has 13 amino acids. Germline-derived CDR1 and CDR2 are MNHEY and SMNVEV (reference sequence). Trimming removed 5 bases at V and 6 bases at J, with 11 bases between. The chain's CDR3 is CASSPQYPQPQHF. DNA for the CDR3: TGTGCCAGCAGTCCCCAATATCCTCAGCCCCAGCATTTT.

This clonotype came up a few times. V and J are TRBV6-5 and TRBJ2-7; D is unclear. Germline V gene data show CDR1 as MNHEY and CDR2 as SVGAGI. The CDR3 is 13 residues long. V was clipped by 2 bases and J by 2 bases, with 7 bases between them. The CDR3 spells CASSYLGPYEQYF. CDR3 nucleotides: TGTGCCAGCAGTTACCTAGGGCCCTACGAGCAGTACTTC.

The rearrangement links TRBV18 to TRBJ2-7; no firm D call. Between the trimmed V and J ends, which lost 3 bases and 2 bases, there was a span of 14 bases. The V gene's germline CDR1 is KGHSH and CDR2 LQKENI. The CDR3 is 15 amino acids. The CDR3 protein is CASSPVGSSAYEQYF. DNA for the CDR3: TGTGCCAGCTCACCGGTCGGAAGCTCAGCCTACGAGCAGTACTTC.

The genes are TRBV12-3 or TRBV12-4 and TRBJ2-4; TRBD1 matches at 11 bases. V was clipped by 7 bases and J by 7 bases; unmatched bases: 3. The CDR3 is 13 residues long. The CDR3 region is CASTGDRGNIQYF. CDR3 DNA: TGTGCCAGCACCGGGGACAGGGGGAACATTCAGTACTTC.